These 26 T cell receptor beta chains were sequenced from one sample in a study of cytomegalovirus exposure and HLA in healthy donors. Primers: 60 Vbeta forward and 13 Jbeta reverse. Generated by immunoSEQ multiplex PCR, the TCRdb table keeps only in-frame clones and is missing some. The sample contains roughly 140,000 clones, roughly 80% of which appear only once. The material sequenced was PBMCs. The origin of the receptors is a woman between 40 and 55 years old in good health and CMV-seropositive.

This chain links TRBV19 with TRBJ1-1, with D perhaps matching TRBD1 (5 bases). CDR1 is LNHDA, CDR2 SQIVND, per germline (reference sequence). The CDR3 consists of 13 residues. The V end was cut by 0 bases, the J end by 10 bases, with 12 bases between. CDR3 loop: CASSIDRRGGAFF. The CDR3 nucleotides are TGTGCCAGTAGTATAGATCGCCGGGGGGGAGCTTTCTTT.

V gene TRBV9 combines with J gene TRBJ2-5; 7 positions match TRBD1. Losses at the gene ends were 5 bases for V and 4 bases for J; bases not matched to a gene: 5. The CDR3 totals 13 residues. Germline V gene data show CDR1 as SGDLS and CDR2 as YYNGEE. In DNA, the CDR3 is TGTGCCAGCAGTCCGACAGGGTCAGAGACCCAGTACTTC. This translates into CASSPTGSETQYF.

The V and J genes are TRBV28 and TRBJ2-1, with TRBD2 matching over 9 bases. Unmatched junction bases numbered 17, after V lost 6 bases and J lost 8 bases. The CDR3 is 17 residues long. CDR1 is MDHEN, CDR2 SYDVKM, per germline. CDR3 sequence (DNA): TGTGCCAGCAGCCCCCCCGGTGGGGCTAGCGGGGCCCATGAGCAGTTCTTC. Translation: CASSPPGGASGAHEQFF.

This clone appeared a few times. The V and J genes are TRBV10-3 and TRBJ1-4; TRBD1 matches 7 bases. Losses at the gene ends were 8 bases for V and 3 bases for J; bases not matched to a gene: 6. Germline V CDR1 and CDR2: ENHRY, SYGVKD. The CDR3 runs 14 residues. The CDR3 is CAILQGIANEKLFF. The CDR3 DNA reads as TGTGCCATCCTACAGGGGATAGCTAATGAAAAACTGTTTTTT.

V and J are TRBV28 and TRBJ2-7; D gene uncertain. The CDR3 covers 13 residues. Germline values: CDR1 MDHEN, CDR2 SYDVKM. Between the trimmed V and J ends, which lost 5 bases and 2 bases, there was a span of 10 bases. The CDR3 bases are TGTGCCAGCAGTAAGTCCCGGGCCTACGAGCAGTACTTC. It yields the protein CASSKSRAYEQYF.

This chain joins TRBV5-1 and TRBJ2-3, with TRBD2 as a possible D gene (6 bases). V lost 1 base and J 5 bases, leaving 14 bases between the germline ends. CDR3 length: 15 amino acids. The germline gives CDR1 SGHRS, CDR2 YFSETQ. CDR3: CASSLTGAGRDTQYF. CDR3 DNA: TGCGCCAGCAGCTTGACCGGGGCCGGGAGAGATACGCAGTATTTT.

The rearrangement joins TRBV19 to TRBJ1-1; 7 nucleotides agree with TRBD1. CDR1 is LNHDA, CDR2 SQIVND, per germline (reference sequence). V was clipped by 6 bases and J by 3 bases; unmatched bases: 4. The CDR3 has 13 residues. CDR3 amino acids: CASSRQGDTEAFF. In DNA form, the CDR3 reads TGTGCCAGTAGCCGACAGGGCGACACTGAAGCTTTCTTT.

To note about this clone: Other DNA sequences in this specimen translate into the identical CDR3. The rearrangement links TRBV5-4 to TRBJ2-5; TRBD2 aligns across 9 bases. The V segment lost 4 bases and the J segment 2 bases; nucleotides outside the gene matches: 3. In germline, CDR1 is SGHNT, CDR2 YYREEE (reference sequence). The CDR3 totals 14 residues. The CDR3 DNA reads TGTGCCAGCAGCCTTAGCGGGGGTCAAGAGACCCAGTACTTC. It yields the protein CASSLSGGQETQYF.

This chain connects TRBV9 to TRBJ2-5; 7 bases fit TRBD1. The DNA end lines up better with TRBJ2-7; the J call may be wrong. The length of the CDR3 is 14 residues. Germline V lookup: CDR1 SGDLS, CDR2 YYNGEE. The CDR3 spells CASSVSTGNYEQYF. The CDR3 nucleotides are TGTGCCAGCAGCGTATCGACAGGGAACTACGAGCAGTACTTC.

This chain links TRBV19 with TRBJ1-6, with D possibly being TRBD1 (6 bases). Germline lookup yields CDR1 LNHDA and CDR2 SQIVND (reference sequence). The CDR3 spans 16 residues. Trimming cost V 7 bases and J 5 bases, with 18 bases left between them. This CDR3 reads CASTPAGAGDNSPLHF. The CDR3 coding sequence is TGTGCCAGTACCCCCGCCGGGGCAGGGGATAATTCACCCCTCCACTTT.

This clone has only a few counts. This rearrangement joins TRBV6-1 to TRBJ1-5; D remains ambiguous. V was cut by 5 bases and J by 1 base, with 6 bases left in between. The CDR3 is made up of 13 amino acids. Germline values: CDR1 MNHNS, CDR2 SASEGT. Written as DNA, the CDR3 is TGTGCCAGCAGTTTTCAAAGCAATCAGCCCCAGCATTTT. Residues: CASSFQSNQPQHF.

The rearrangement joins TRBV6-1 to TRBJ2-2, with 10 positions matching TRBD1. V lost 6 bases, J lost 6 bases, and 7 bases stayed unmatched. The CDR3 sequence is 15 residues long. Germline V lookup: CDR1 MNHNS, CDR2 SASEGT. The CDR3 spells CASRLDRGLAGELFF. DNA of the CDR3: TGTGCCAGCAGATTGGACAGGGGGTTAGCCGGGGAGCTGTTTTTT.

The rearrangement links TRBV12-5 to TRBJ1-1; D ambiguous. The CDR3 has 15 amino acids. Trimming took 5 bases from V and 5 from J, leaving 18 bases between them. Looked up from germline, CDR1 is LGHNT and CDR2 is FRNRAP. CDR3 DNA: TGTGCTAGTGGTCCCTCGAACGAGGGTGGGACTGAAGCTTTCTTT. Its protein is CASGPSNEGGTEAFF.

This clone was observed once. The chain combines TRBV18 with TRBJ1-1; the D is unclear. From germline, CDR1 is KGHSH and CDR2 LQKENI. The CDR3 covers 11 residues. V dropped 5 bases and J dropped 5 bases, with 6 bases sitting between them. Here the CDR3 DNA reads TGTGCCAGCTCAGCCGGGACTGAAGCTTTCTTT. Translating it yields CASSAGTEAFF.

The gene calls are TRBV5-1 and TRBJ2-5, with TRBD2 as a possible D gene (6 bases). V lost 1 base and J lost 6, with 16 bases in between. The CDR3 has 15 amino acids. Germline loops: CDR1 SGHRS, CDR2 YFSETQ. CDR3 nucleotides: TGCGCCAGCAGCTTGTACGCGGGATCGGGGCAGACCCAGTACTTC. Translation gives CASSLYAGSGQTQYF.

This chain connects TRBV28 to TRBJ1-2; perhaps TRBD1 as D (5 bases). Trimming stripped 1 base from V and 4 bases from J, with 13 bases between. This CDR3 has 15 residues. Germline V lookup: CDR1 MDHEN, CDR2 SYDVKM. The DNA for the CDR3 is TGTGCCAGCAGTTTATTAAAGGGGCTGGGCTATGGCTACACCTTC. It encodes CASSLLKGLGYGYTF.

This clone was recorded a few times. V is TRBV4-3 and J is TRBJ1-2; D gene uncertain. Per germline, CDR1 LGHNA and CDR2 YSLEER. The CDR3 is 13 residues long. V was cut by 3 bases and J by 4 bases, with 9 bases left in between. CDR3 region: CASSHLVSYGYTF. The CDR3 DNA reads TGCGCCAGCAGCCACTTGGTTAGCTATGGCTACACCTTC.

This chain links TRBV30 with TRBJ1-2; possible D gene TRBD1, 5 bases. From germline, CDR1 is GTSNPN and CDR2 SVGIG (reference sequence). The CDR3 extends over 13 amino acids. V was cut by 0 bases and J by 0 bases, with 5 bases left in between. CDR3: CAWSVGANYGYTF. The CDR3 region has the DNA TGTGCCTGGAGTGTAGGGGCTAACTATGGCTACACCTTC.

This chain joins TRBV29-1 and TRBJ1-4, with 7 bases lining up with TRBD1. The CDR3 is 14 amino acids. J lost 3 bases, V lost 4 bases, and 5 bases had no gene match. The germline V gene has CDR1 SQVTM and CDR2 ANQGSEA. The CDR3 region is CSVGRGTANEKLFF. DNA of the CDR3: TGCAGCGTTGGGCGTGGGACAGCTAATGAAAAACTGTTTTTT.

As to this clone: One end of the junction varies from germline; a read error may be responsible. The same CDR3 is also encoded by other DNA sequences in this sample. CDR3 bases: TGTGCCAGCAGTAGCGAGGGACAGTCGAACACTGAAGCCTTCTTT. It specifies CASSSEGQSNTEAFF. The V gene is TRBV2, the J gene TRBJ1-1; 7 nucleotides line up with TRBD1. Germline V gives CDR1 SNHLY, CDR2 FYNNEI. The length of the CDR3 is 15 residues.

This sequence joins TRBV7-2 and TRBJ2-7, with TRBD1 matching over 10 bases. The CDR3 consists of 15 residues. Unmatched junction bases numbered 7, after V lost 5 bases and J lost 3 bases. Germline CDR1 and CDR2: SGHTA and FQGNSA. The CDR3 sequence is CASSPDRGGFYEQYF. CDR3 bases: TGTGCCAGCAGCCCGGACAGGGGGGGCTTCTACGAGCAGTACTTC.

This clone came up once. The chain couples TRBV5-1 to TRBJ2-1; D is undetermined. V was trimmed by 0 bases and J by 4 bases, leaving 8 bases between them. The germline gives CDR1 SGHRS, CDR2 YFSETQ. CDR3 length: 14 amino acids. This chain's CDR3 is CASSLAGSYNEQFF. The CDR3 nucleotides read TGCGCCAGCAGCTTGGCCGGGTCTTACAATGAGCAGTTCTTC.

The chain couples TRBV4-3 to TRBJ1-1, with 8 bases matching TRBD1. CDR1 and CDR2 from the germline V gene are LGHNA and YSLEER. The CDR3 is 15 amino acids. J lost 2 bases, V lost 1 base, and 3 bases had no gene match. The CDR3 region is CASSQGTGLNTEAFF. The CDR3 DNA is TGCGCCAGCAGCCAAGGGACAGGGTTAAACACTGAAGCTTTCTTT.

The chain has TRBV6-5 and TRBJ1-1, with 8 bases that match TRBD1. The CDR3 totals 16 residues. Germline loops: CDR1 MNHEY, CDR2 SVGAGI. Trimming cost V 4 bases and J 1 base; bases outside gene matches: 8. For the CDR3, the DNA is TGTGCCAGCAGTTCTGGTAACCAGGGGGCGAACACTGAAGCTTTCTTT. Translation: CASSSGNQGANTEAFF.

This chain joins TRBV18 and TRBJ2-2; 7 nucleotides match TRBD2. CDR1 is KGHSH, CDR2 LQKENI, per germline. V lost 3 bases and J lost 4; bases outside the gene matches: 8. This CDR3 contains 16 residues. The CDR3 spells CASSPQRGDITGELFF. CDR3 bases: TGTGCCAGCTCACCCCAACGGGGGGATATCACCGGGGAGCTGTTTTTT.

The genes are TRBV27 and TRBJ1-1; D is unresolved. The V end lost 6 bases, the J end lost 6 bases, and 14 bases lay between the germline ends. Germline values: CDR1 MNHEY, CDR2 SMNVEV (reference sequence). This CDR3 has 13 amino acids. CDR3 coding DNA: TGTGCCAGCAGGGGTACTTTGGAGTCTGAAGCTTTCTTT. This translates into CASRGTLESEAFF.